These 2 T cell receptor beta chains originate from one sample sequenced in a study of blood T cell repertoires in COVID-19. The data were produced by immunoSEQ multiplex PCR, yet TCRdb's version contains in-frame clones alone and is incomplete. The sample contains about 82,000 clones, 80% of which appear only once. Material: peripheral blood. These receptors were obtained from a woman in her 40s with active or convalescent COVID-19.

The chain joins TRBV6-2 or TRBV6-3 to TRBJ1-5; TRBD1 agrees at 9 bases. This CDR3 is built from 14 residues. In germline, CDR1 is MNHEY, CDR2 SVGEGT. With 4 bases clipped from V and 6 bases from J, the junction kept 4 bases outside the gene matches. The CDR3 DNA reads TGTGCCAGCAGTTGGGGACAGGGATTTCAGCCCCAGCATTTT. It translates to CASSWGQGFQPQHF.

V gene TRBV5-1 combines with J gene TRBJ1-4; the D gene is possibly TRBD1 (6 bases). This CDR3 spans 15 amino acids. The V and J ends lost 3 bases and 5 bases respectively, with 14 bases between them. CDR1 is SGHRS, CDR2 YFSETQ, per germline. The chain's CDR3 is CASSSGAGVNEKLFF. The CDR3 region has the DNA TGCGCCAGCAGCTCAGGGGCGGGAGTCAATGAAAAACTGTTTTTT. Complete variable domain (other parts from reference TRBV5-1 and TRBJ1-4): KAGVTQTPRYLIKTRGQQVTLSCSPISGHRSVSWYQQTPGQGLQFLFEYFSETQRNKGNFPGRFSGRQFSNSRSEMNVSTLELGDSALYLCASSSGAGVNEKLFFGSGTQLSVL.